Here is one T cell receptor beta chain with its context. Libraries were prepared by immunoSEQ multiplex PCR; TCRdb keeps only in-frame clonotypes and omits some of them. The sample shows some 87,000 clones, under 85% of them seen only once. V was clipped by 2 bases and J by 8 bases, with 9 bases between them. In germline, CDR1 is SEHNR, CDR2 FQNEAQ (reference sequence). This CDR3 region has 13 residues. This entry comes from a study of radiotherapy plus CTLA-4 blockade in lung cancer. About the study: Among enrolled patients, over 15% responded and roughly 31% achieved disease control.

The material was peripheral blood, obtained from a patient treated with radiotherapy plus ipilimumab. This chain joins TRBV7-9 and TRBJ1-4; no clear D. The TCR sequence derives from a human donor with non-small cell lung cancer that progressed on radiotherapy plus ipilimumab. The CDR3 region is CASSLRGGEKLFF. The CDR3 bases are TGTGCCAGCAGCTTACGAGGCGGAGAAAAACTGTTTTTT.